This T cell receptor (beta chain) was identified in a study of OX40 agonist ivuxolimab in advanced cancers. The assay was immunoSEQ multiplex PCR, and TCRdb's table has in-frame clones only and misses some. The data contain about 79,000 clones, around 90% of them singletons. Trimming removed 6 bases from V and 0 bases from J; junction bases left unmatched: 4. This CDR3 comprises 15 residues. The germline V gene encodes CDR1 LNHDA and CDR2 SQIVND (reference sequence). The V gene is TRBV19, the J gene TRBJ1-5, with TRBD1 matching 8 bases. The receptor was derived from an adult with an advanced solid tumor such as melanoma, head and neck, liver or kidney cancer. Material: CD4+ or CD8+ T cells sorted from blood, obtained in a trial of the OX40 agonist ivuxolimab. CDR3 bases: TGTGCCAGTAGGGAGACAGGGGTTAGCAATCAGCCCCAGCATTTT. Residues: CASRETGVSNQPQHF.